The following is a T cell receptor (beta chain) sequence with its context. This clonotype was seen many times. Its recognized antigen is unknown. Within one base of it there is no much larger clone, and no base qualities were kept. These data belong to a study of CD8 T cells in ankylosing spondylitis (dated by TCRdb to about 2017). In terms of the full investigation: To find TCR variants linked to disease, the study profiled T cell receptor beta repertoires in ankylosing spondylitis patients and healthy donors. The whole study cohort included 108 healthy donors and 20 to 30 ankylosing spondylitis patients. Peripheral blood samples were taken, and synovial fluid was additionally collected from ankylosing spondylitis patients. The investigation overall reported the following: In peripheral blood, the disease-linked clones were found at relatively low frequencies and had a CD8+ phenotype. The disease-linked clones were reported as significantly enriched in matched synovial fluid samples from ankylosing spondylitis patients. Blood from ankylosing spondylitis patients appeared to be characterized by a TCR beta motif made up of several highly homologous amino acid variants. Some motif variants had previously been reported in the synovial fluid and blood of reactive arthritis patients, which suggests shared mechanisms of disease initiation.

This sample was sequenced with an Illumina HiSeq 2500. TCR beta libraries were prepared by quantitative 5'-RACE with molecular barcodes. In the source study's methods: Disease-linked TCR variants were identified with a new computational method built on a probabilistic model of VDJ rearrangement. TCRdb reprocessing: public reads trimmed at Q25 with fastp, clones called with MiXCR, in-frame beta chains kept. Each entry is one CDR3 protein sequence, shown with its most common DNA and genes. These V and J calls are TCRdb output, not the study's own analysis. A total of around 35,000 distinct CDR3 sequences appear in this sample, around an eighth of them only once. The ten largest clones add up to 32% of the sample. Synovial fluid samples and blood samples obtained from the same ankylosing spondylitis patients were matched. The CDR1 and CDR2 encoded by the germline V gene are MDHEN and SYDVKM. V is clipped by 7 bases and J by 3 bases, and the sequence between their germline boundaries is 10 bases long. From the cysteine through the phenylalanine, the CDR3 covers 13 amino acids. The CDR3 DNA has 39 bases and is translated from base 1.

The TCR originated in a male donor with ankylosing spondylitis. This chain joins TRBV28 to TRBJ1-5, and the D gene may be TRBD1, 5 bases matching. The specimen was synovial fluid, either unsorted or a sorted T cell fraction (not recorded which). This receptor carries the CDR3 CASKRQSNQPQHF. The DNA is TGTGCCAGCAAGCGACAGTCCAATCAGCCCCAGCATTTT.